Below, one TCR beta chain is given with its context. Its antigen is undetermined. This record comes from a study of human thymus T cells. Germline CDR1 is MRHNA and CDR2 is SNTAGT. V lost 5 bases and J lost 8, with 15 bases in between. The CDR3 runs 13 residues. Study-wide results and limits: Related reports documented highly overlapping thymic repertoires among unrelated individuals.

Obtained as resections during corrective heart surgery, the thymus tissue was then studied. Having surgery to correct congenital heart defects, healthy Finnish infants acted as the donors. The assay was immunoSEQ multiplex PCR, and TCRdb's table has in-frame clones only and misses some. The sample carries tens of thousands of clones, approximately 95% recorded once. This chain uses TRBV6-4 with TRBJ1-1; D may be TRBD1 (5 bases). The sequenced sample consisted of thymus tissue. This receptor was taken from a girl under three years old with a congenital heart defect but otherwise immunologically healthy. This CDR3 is CASSHLLGTEAFF. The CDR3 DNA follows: TGTGCCAGCAGTCACCTATTAGGGACCGAAGCTTTCTTT.